The 2 T cell receptor beta chains below come from one sample, sequenced in a study of glioma-infiltrating T cells after dendritic cell vaccination. Here immunoSEQ multiplex PCR was the method, and the copy in TCRdb shows in-frame clones only, minus some. The data hold tens of thousands of clones, with over 75% observed a single time. This sample comprised blood, obtained before dendritic cell vaccination. Source of these receptors: a human donor with glioblastoma.

The chain combines TRBV5-6 with TRBJ2-4, with TRBD2 matching 13 bases. With V trimmed by 5 bases and J by 10 bases, 6 bases remained unmatched. CDR3 size: 14 residues. Germline CDR1 SGHDT, CDR2 YYEEEE. The CDR3 region has the DNA TGTGCCAGCAGGTCGGGACTAGCGGGGCGGATTCAGTACTTC. It is translated as CASRSGLAGRIQYF.

This chain joins TRBV2 and TRBJ1-6; D not certain. V was cut by 4 bases and J by 10 bases, with 11 bases left in between. CDR3 length: 13 amino acids. Germline CDR1 reads SNHLY; CDR2 reads FYNNEI. The CDR3 DNA reads TGTGCCAGCAGTGTGGGAGGACGATCACCCCTCCACTTT. This sequence encodes CASSVGGRSPLHF.